The next 17 T cell receptor beta chains were all read from a single sample in a study of blood T cell repertoires in COVID-19. The data were produced by immunoSEQ multiplex PCR, yet TCRdb's version contains in-frame clones alone and is incomplete. The table shows about 480,000 clones, with roughly nine tenths occurring only once. Input material: peripheral blood. Every receptor here comes from a woman between 50 and 59 years old with COVID-19, enrolled during active disease.

The V call is TRBV3-1 (or the pseudogene TRBV3-2), the J call TRBJ1-5; the D gene is possibly TRBD1 (5 bases). Trimming removed 1 base from V and 6 bases from J, with 10 bases in between. The germline V gene encodes CDR1 LGHDT and CDR2 YNNKEL (reference sequence). This CDR3 has 14 amino acids. In DNA form, the CDR3 reads TGTGCCAGCAGCCAAGCCGTGGGGGGTCAGCCCCAGCATTTT. Protein sequence: CASSQAVGGQPQHF.

The chain couples TRBV6-5 to TRBJ1-2; 9 bases line up with TRBD1. V lost 6 bases, J lost 5 bases, and 7 bases stayed unmatched. This CDR3 comprises 14 residues. CDR1 and CDR2 (germline): MNHEY, SVGAGI. CDR3 residues: CASRPDRGWYGYTF. As DNA, the CDR3 is TGTGCCAGCAGGCCCGACAGGGGGTGGTATGGCTACACCTTC.

V gene TRBV7-3 combines with J gene TRBJ1-2; 10 nucleotides align to TRBD1. This CDR3 spans 15 amino acids. Looked up from germline, CDR1 is SGHTA and CDR2 is FQGTGA. The ends lost 5 bases at V and 4 bases at J; junction bases unmatched: 7. Here the CDR3 reads CASSPDRGPGYGYTF. CDR3 in DNA: TGTGCCAGCAGCCCAGACAGGGGGCCCGGCTATGGCTACACCTTC. The full variable domain, its missing parts supplied by reference TRBV7-3 and TRBJ1-2, is GAGVSQTPSNKVTEKGKYVELRCDPISGHTALYWYRQSLGQGPEFLIYFQGTGAADDSGLPNDRFFAVRPEGSVSTLKIQRTERGDSAVYLCASSPDRGPGYGYTFGSGTRLTVV.

This rearrangement joins TRBV9 to TRBJ2-7; 7 nucleotides align to TRBD2. There are 14 residues in the CDR3. The trim removed 4 bases at V and 6 bases at J, leaving 10 bases unmatched. Germline CDR1 and CDR2: SGDLS and YYNGEE. In nucleotides, the CDR3 is TGTGCCAGCAGCCCTCTAGCGGCGCCCGTCGAGCAGTACTTC. Protein sequence: CASSPLAAPVEQYF.

The V and J genes are TRBV3-1 (or the pseudogene TRBV3-2) and TRBJ1-4; the match to TRBD1 covers 9 bases. CDR1 is LGHDT, CDR2 YNNKEL, per germline (reference sequence). After removal of 9 bases from V and 8 bases from J, the junction contained 4 bases not matched to a gene. The length of the CDR3 is 12 residues. Here the CDR3 reads CASRTGEEKLFF. The CDR3 DNA reads TGTGCCAGTCGGACAGGGGAGGAAAAACTGTTTTTT.

The chain uses TRBV5-1 and TRBJ2-7, with a possible D match to TRBD1 (5 bases). The CDR3 has 14 amino acids. Per germline, CDR1 SGHRS and CDR2 YFSETQ. The V end lost 4 bases, the J end lost 0 bases, and 11 bases lay between the germline ends. The chain's CDR3 is CASSITGYSYEQYF. As DNA, the CDR3 is TGCGCCAGCAGCATCACAGGTTACTCCTACGAGCAGTACTTC.

The rearrangement uses TRBV4-2 and TRBJ2-3, with a tentative D call TRBD2 (6 bases). The CDR3 has 16 residues. Germline CDR1 reads LGHNA; CDR2 reads YNFKEQ. Deletions cut 4 bases from V and 5 bases from J, with 19 bases between. The CDR3 DNA is TGTGCCAGCAGCCGAAAAGCGGGCGGGGCCGTAGATACGCAGTATTTT. Translating it yields CASSRKAGGAVDTQYF.

This sequence joins TRBV12-3 or TRBV12-4 and TRBJ1-1; D is perhaps TRBD1 (5 bases). Trimming cost V 6 bases and J 10 bases, with 15 bases left between them. CDR3 length equals 12 residues. The CDR3 coding sequence is TGTGCCAGCAGCCGACAGAACCTAGGAGCTTTCTTT. Amino acid sequence: CASSRQNLGAFF.

This chain links TRBV15 with TRBJ2-5, with TRBD1 as a possible D gene (5 bases). V lost 1 base and J lost 0, with 12 bases in between. This CDR3 is 16 amino acids long. In germline, CDR1 is LNHNV, CDR2 YYDKDF (reference sequence). CDR3: CATSRGGDKYQETQYF. CDR3 coding DNA: TGTGCCACCAGCAGAGGGGGCGACAAGTACCAAGAGACCCAGTACTTC.

The V call is TRBV5-4, the J call TRBJ1-1, with TRBD1 identical over 11 bases. V dropped 4 bases and J dropped 10; count of bases not matched to a gene: 9. This CDR3 has 14 residues. Germline CDR1 reads SGHNT; CDR2 reads YYREEE (reference sequence). The chain's CDR3 is CASSNGQGALRAFF. CDR3 DNA sequence: TGTGCCAGCAGCAATGGACAGGGGGCACTAAGAGCTTTCTTT.

This sequence joins TRBV27 and TRBJ1-2; 7 bases are a match to TRBD1. The germline gives CDR1 MNHEY, CDR2 SMNVEV (reference sequence). The CDR3 is 14 amino acids. The ends lost 6 bases at V and 3 bases at J; junction bases unmatched: 7. CDR3 DNA: TGTGCCAGCAGGCAGGGGGTTATGGACTATGGCTACACCTTC. Encoded protein: CASRQGVMDYGYTF.

The CDR3: CASSVIAGMNTEAFF. CDR3 nucleotide sequence: TGTGCCAGCAGCGTAATCGCAGGCATGAACACTGAAGCTTTCTTT. The V gene is TRBV9, the J gene TRBJ1-1; no clear D gene. In germline, CDR1 is SGDLS, CDR2 YYNGEE. The length of the CDR3 is 15 residues. The V and J ends lost 1 base and 0 bases respectively, with 10 bases between them.

The chain carries TRBV2 and TRBJ2-7; 8 bases match TRBD1. This CDR3 is built from 16 residues. The germline CDR1 and CDR2 sequences are SNHLY and FYNNEI. J lost 6 bases, V lost 0 bases, and 10 bases had no gene match. The CDR3 region is CASSEALPGGFAEQYF. DNA of the CDR3: TGTGCCAGCAGTGAAGCGCTGCCAGGGGGCTTTGCCGAGCAGTACTTC.

The gene calls are TRBV27 and TRBJ2-3; 14 bases are a match to TRBD2. CDR3 length equals 17 residues. V shed 7 bases, J shed 6 bases, and the junction held 12 bases outside the gene matches. Germline-derived CDR1 and CDR2 are MNHEY and SMNVEV (reference sequence). The CDR3 protein is CASTRTSGGTPRDTQYF. As DNA, the CDR3 is TGTGCCAGCACCCGGACTAGCGGGGGGACCCCTCGGGATACGCAGTATTTT.

The chain is built from TRBV27 and TRBJ1-1; the D gene is possibly TRBD1 (5 bases). The V and J ends lost 6 bases and 5 bases respectively, with 19 bases between them. Germline CDR1 and CDR2: MNHEY and SMNVEV (reference sequence). The CDR3 extends over 15 amino acids. In DNA, the CDR3 is TGTGCCAGCAGCCAATACTGGTCCAGGGCGACTGAAGCTTTCTTT. Its protein product is CASSQYWSRATEAFF.

This chain connects TRBV5-1 to TRBJ2-5, with TRBD1 identical over 8 bases. The trim removed 0 bases at V and 3 bases at J, leaving 4 bases unmatched. This CDR3 comprises 15 residues. CDR1 and CDR2 (germline): SGHRS, YFSETQ. The CDR3 DNA is TGCGCCAGCAGCTTGGTGGACAGGGAGGAAGAGACCCAGTACTTC. As protein: CASSLVDREEETQYF. Drawing the rest from reference TRBV5-1 and TRBJ2-5, the complete variable domain is KAGVTQTPRYLIKTRGQQVTLSCSPISGHRSVSWYQQTPGQGLQFLFEYFSETQRNKGNFPGRFSGRQFSNSRSEMNVSTLELGDSALYLCASSLVDREEETQYFGPGTRLLVL.

This clone was observed a single time. The V and J genes are TRBV18 and TRBJ1-1; D remains unclear. Per the germline V gene, CDR1 is KGHSH and CDR2 is LQKENI. The CDR3 has 15 amino acids. V was shortened by 2 bases and J by 0 bases, with 10 bases between the two germline ends. The CDR3: CASSPFKQMNTEAFF. In DNA form, the CDR3 reads TGTGCCAGCTCACCATTTAAACAGATGAACACTGAAGCTTTCTTT.